A single sample gave rise to the 21 T cell receptor beta chains below, sequenced in a study of early T cells in non-severe SARS-CoV-2 infection. TCRdb used MiXCR to reprocess the 5' RACE reads, holding one entry per CDR3 protein. The sample holds tens of thousands of distinct CDR3 sequences, around 5.6% seen once. Sample: whole blood. The receptors derive from an adult who was a healthcare worker with PCR-confirmed SARS-CoV-2 infection or an uninfected control (not recorded which).

This clonotype was seen repeatedly, ten times or more. This sequence joins TRBV11-3 and TRBJ1-1; TRBD1 matches at 9 bases. Looked up from germline, CDR1 is SGHNT and CDR2 is YENEEA. This CDR3 comprises 15 residues. The V gene end was trimmed by 1 base and the J gene end by 5 bases; junction bases not matched to a gene: 5. The CDR3 reads CASSLGWGQGTEAFF. CDR3 nucleotide sequence: TGTGCCAGCAGCTTAGGATGGGGACAGGGAACTGAAGCTTTCTTT.

This clonotype has a handful of counts. The chain couples TRBV20-1 to TRBJ2-7; 9 nucleotides match TRBD2. Germline V gives CDR1 DFQATT, CDR2 SNEGSKA (reference sequence). The CDR3 runs to 14 residues. V was clipped by 3 bases and J by 1 base; unmatched bases: 4. This CDR3 reads CSARLAGVSYEQYF. The CDR3 nucleotides are TGCAGTGCTAGGTTAGCGGGGGTTTCCTACGAGCAGTACTTC.

This clonotype was seen ten or more times. The V and J genes are TRBV7-8 and TRBJ1-1; the D is unclear. In germline, CDR1 is SGHVS, CDR2 FQNEAQ. Deletions cut 7 bases from V and 1 base from J, with 19 bases between. The CDR3 is made up of 16 amino acids. In nucleotides, the CDR3 is TGTGCCAGCACCGTTCGGGAAAAGGACTCGAACACTGAAGCTTTCTTT. Translating gives CASTVREKDSNTEAFF.

This clonotype was observed at least ten times. The chain uses TRBV5-4 and TRBJ1-1; D not certain. There are 14 residues in the CDR3. Germline V gene data show CDR1 as SGHNT and CDR2 as YYREEE (reference sequence). The V end was cut by 0 bases, the J end by 0 bases, with 6 bases between. CDR3 protein: CASSLGSMNTEAFF. CDR3 in DNA: TGTGCCAGCAGCTTGGGGTCCATGAACACTGAAGCTTTCTTT.

The chain uses TRBV5-1 and TRBJ2-3, with unresolved D. V shed 3 bases and J shed 2 bases, with 13 bases lying between them. Germline-derived CDR1 and CDR2 are SGHRS and YFSETQ. This CDR3 has 15 amino acids. This CDR3 reads CASSSRAENTDTQYF. The DNA for the CDR3 is TGCGCCAGCAGCTCCCGCGCCGAGAACACAGATACGCAGTATTTT.

This clonotype was seen many times. V and J are TRBV2 and TRBJ2-7; 7 nucleotides line up with TRBD2. CDR1 and CDR2 (germline): SNHLY, FYNNEI. Trimming at V came to 1 base and at J to 12 bases, leaving 6 bases not matched to a gene. The CDR3 consists of 12 residues. This CDR3 is CASSEVLAAGYF. The CDR3 DNA sequence: TGTGCCAGCAGTGAAGTCCTAGCGGCGGGGTACTTC.

In this sample, this clonotype turned up many times. V usage is TRBV27 and J usage is TRBJ2-1; 8 positions match TRBD2. This CDR3 region has 14 residues. The V gene's germline CDR1 is MNHEY and CDR2 SMNVEV (reference sequence). Unmatched junction bases numbered 10, after V lost 9 bases and J lost 6 bases. The CDR3 sequence is CASRAGVPGNEQFF. The CDR3 region has the DNA TGTGCCAGTCGAGCGGGAGTGCCGGGCAATGAGCAGTTCTTC.

This clonotype was detected only a few times. CDR3 amino acids: CASSQGFLDGYTF. The CDR3 DNA is TGCGCCAGCAGCCAGGGATTCTTGGATGGCTACACCTTC. The rearrangement joins TRBV5-1 to TRBJ1-2; D may be TRBD1 (5 bases). The V end lost 4 bases, the J end lost 6 bases, and 13 bases lay between the germline ends. Germline CDR1 SGHRS, CDR2 YFSETQ. The CDR3 loop spans 13 amino acids.

This chain links TRBV20-1 with TRBJ1-5; 11 bases line up with TRBD1. In germline, CDR1 is DFQATT, CDR2 SNEGSKA (reference sequence). The CDR3 totals 15 residues. The J segment lost 2 bases and the V segment lost 7 bases, leaving 7 bases of the junction unmatched. CDR3 sequence: CSVGGQGAGNQPQHF. CDR3 nucleotides: TGCAGTGTTGGCGGACAGGGGGCAGGCAATCAGCCCCAGCATTTT.

This clonotype was recorded at least ten times. V gene TRBV19 combines with J gene TRBJ2-2; no firm D call. The CDR3 length is 12 residues. CDR1 is LNHDA, CDR2 SQIVND, per germline (reference sequence). The CDR3 coding sequence is TGTGCTTCCCCCTCGAACACCGGGGAGCTGTTTTTT. This encodes CASPSNTGELFF.

The J gene is TRBJ2-2, the V gene TRBV6-5; possibly TRBD1 for D (6 bases). V was shortened by 2 bases and J by 1 base, with 11 bases between the two germline ends. The CDR3 is 16 residues long. Germline-derived CDR1 and CDR2 are MNHEY and SVGAGI. In nucleotides, the CDR3 is TGTGCCAGCAGTTACCCACCGGGACAGAACACCGGGGAGCTGTTTTTT. Encoded protein: CASSYPPGQNTGELFF.

V and J are TRBV6-1 and TRBJ2-1, with TRBD1 matching over 10 bases. Germline CDR1 and CDR2: MNHNS and SASEGT. The CDR3 consists of 14 residues. Germline trimming cut 6 bases from V and 9 bases from J; bases unmatched to any gene: 8. CDR3 sequence: CASRGDRGIGEQFF. CDR3 DNA sequence: TGTGCCAGCAGAGGGGACAGGGGAATCGGTGAGCAGTTCTTC.

This clonotype was detected only a few times. The rearrangement joins TRBV14 to TRBJ1-5, with D unresolved. The V and J ends lost 4 bases and 2 bases respectively, with 15 bases between them. There are 16 residues in the CDR3. Germline V gene data show CDR1 as SGHDN and CDR2 as FVKESK. The CDR3: CASSPRRQLGNQPQHF. As DNA, the CDR3 is TGTGCCAGCAGCCCCCGAAGACAACTAGGCAATCAGCCCCAGCATTTT. Full variable domain (missing parts from reference TRBV14 and TRBJ1-5): EAGVTQFPSHSVIEKGQTVTLRCDPISGHDNLYWYRRVMGKEIKFLLHFVKESKQDESGMPNNRFLAERTGGTYSTLKVQPAELEDSGVYFCASSPRRQLGNQPQHFGDGTRLSIL.

This clonotype has at least ten counts. This rearrangement joins TRBV5-1 to TRBJ2-1, with TRBD2 matching 13 bases. CDR1 SGHRS and CDR2 YFSETQ come from the germline V gene. CDR3 size: 15 residues. V shed 5 bases and J 7 bases; nucleotides not matched to a gene: 6. Here the CDR3 reads CASSYGLAGDNEQFF. The CDR3 region has the DNA TGCGCCAGCAGTTATGGACTAGCGGGGGATAATGAGCAGTTCTTC. The full variable domain, its missing parts supplied by reference TRBV5-1 and TRBJ2-1, is KAGVTQTPRYLIKTRGQQVTLSCSPISGHRSVSWYQQTPGQGLQFLFEYFSETQRNKGNFPGRFSGRQFSNSRSEMNVSTLELGDSALYLCASSYGLAGDNEQFFGPGTRLTVL.

The table lists this clonotype with many counts. V is TRBV18 and J is TRBJ1-1, with 7 bases lining up with TRBD1. J lost 3 bases, V lost 2 bases, and 6 bases had no gene match. The CDR3 has 15 residues. The germline V gene has CDR1 KGHSH and CDR2 LQKENI. The CDR3 DNA follows: TGTGCCAGCTCACCAGTACAGGGGAGGTACACTGAAGCTTTCTTT. Its translation is CASSPVQGRYTEAFF.

In DNA form, the CDR3 reads TGTGCCAGCAGTATCAGCGACCATGGCTACACCTTC. Amino acid sequence: CASSISDHGYTF. The V and J genes are TRBV6-1 and TRBJ1-2; D uncertain. V was pared by 5 bases and J by 6 bases, with 10 bases between. This CDR3 comprises 12 residues. The germline V gene has CDR1 MNHNS and CDR2 SASEGT.

This clonotype has a count of ten or more. The V call is TRBV7-6, the J call TRBJ2-5; a possible D gene is TRBD1 (6 bases). Trimming stripped 6 bases from V and 2 bases from J, with 16 bases between. Germline V gives CDR1 SGHVS, CDR2 FNYEAQ. The CDR3 spans 15 residues. The CDR3 DNA sequence: TGTGCCAGCAGTATGGACAGCATTCCTCAAGAGACCCAGTACTTC. It is translated as CASSMDSIPQETQYF.

This clonotype was counted at least ten times. The chain combines TRBV7-8 with TRBJ2-5; D remains ambiguous. V was trimmed by 6 bases and J by 7 bases, leaving 9 bases between them. The CDR3 is made up of 11 amino acids. The V gene's germline CDR1 is SGHVS and CDR2 FQNEAQ. CDR3 bases: TGTGCCAGCAGGGCAGAAGGGACCCAGTACTTC. As protein: CASRAEGTQYF.

This clonotype was seen a handful of times. V is TRBV19 and J is TRBJ1-4; the D is unclear. Trimming removed 4 bases at V and 2 bases at J, with 8 bases between. CDR3 length: 14 residues. Germline CDR1 is LNHDA and CDR2 is SQIVND (reference sequence). The CDR3 DNA follows: TGTGCCAGTAGTAACACAGCCACTAATGAAAAACTGTTTTTT. Translating it yields CASSNTATNEKLFF. Using reference TRBV19 and TRBJ1-4 for the parts outside the CDR3, the full variable domain is DGGITQSPKYLFRKEGQNVTLSCEQNLNHDAMYWYRQDPGQGLRLIYYSQIVNDFQKGDIAEGYSVSREKKESFPLTVTSAQKNPTAFYLCASSNTATNEKLFFGSGTQLSVL.

This clonotype was detected many times. The chain's CDR3 is CAWGGQGTPQYF. The CDR3 DNA is TGTGCCTGGGGGGGCCAGGGGACCCCGCAGTATTTT. The rearrangement joins TRBV30 to TRBJ2-3; D possibly corresponds to TRBD1 (6 bases). CDR3 size: 12 residues. V lost 5 bases, J lost 10 bases, and 16 bases lay in between. Per germline, CDR1 GTSNPN and CDR2 SVGIG (reference sequence).

The sample holds many counts of this clonotype. CDR3 amino acids: CSASRSGNEQFF. CDR3 bases: TGCAGTGCTAGTCGCTCGGGGAATGAGCAGTTCTTC. The rearrangement links TRBV20-1 to TRBJ2-1; D is possibly TRBD2 (5 bases). The CDR3 is made up of 12 amino acids. CDR1 is DFQATT, CDR2 SNEGSKA, per germline (reference sequence). Between the trimmed V and J ends, which lost 3 bases and 7 bases, there was a span of 10 bases.